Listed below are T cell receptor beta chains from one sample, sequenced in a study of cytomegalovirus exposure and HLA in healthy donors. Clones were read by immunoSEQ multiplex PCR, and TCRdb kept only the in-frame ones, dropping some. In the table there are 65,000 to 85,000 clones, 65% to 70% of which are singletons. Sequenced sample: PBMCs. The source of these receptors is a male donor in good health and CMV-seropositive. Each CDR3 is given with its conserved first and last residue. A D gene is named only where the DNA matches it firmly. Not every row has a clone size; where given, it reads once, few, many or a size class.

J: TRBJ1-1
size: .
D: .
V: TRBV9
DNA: TGTGCCAGCAGCGTAGGGGGAAGAGGGGGGAACACTGAAGCTTTCTTT
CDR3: CASSVGGRGGNTEAFF

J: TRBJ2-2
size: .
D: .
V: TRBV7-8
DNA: TGTGCCAGCAGCTTAGCAGGGGCAGACACCGGGGAGCTGTTTTTT
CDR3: CASSLAGADTGELFF

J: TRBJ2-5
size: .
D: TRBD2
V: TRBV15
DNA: TGTGCCACCAGCAGCGTCTCGGGACTAGCGGCGCAAGAGACCCAGTACTTC
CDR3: CATSSVSGLAAQETQYF

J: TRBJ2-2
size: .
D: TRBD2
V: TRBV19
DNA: TGTGCCAGTAGTAAACTAGCGAGCCCCGGGGAGCTGTTTTTT
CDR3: CASSKLASPGELFF

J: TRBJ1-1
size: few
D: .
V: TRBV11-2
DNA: TGTGCCAGCAGCTTAGGACTTAGGCCTACTGAAGCTTTCTTT
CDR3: CASSLGLRPTEAFF

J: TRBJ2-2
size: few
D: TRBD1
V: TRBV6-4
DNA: TGTGCCAGCAGTGCTGGACAGGGAAACACCGGGGAGCTGTTTTTT
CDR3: CASSAGQGNTGELFF

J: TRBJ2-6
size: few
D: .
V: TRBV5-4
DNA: TGTGCCAGCTCTTGGAGTTCCGGGGCCAACGTCCTGACTTTC
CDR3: CASSWSSGANVLTF

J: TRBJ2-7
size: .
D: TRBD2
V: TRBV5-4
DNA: TGTGCCAGCAGCCAAGCTAGCGGGGGGAACTCCTACGAGCAGTACTTC
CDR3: CASSQASGGNSYEQYF

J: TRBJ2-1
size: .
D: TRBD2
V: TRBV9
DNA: TGTGCCAGCAGCTCGCGCGGGGGGCTCTACAATGAGCAGTTCTTC
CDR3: CASSSRGGLYNEQFF

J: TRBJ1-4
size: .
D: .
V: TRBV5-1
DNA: TGCGCCAGCGGCGACGGGGTGCTTAATGAAAAACTGTTTTTT
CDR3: CASGDGVLNEKLFF

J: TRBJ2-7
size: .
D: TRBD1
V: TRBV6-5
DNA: TGTGCCAGCAGGGGGACAGGGGACGAGCAGTACTTC
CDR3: CASRGTGDEQYF

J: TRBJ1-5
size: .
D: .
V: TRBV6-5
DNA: TGTGCCAGCAGTCGAGAAAGGAGGTTTCAGCCCCAGCATTTT
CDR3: CASSRERRFQPQHF

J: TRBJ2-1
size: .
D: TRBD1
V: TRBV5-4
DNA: TGTGCCAGCAGCAAGGTGACAGGGTACAATGAGCAGTTCTTC
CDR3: CASSKVTGYNEQFF

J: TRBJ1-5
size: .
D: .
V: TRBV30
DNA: TGTGCCTGGAGATATCGCAGACAGCTCAATCAGCCCCAGCATTTT
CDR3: CAWRYRRQLNQPQHF

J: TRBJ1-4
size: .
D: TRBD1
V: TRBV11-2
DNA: TGTGCCAGCAGCTCCCTGTGGGACAGGGGAAGGGAAAAACTGTTTTTT
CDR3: CASSSLWDRGREKLFF

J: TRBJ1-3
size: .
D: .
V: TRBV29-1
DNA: TGCAGCGTTTTGGTCGGGGGAGACACCATATATTTT
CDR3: CSVLVGGDTIYF

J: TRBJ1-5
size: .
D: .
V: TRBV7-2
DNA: TGTGCCAGCAGCCCGGAGGGAGGGACGCGGCCCCAGCATTTT
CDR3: CASSPEGGTRPQHF

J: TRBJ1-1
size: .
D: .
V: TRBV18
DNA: TGTGCCAGCTCACCACCATCGGCTGAAGCTTTCTTT
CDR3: CASSPPSAEAFF

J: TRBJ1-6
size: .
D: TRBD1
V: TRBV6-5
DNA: TGTGCCAGCAGATTTGGACAGGGAAGCATTTCACCCCTCCACTTT
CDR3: CASRFGQGSISPLHF

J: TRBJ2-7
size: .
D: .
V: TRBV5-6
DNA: TGTGCCAGCAGTCAAACTGAGTCAGGGGTGGATGAGCAGTACTTC
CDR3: CASSQTESGVDEQYF

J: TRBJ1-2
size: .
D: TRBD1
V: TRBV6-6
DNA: TGTGCCAGCAACCGGGACAGGGGAATCTATGGCTACACCTTC
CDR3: CASNRDRGIYGYTF

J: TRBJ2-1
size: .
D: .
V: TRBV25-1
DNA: TGTGCCAGCAGTCCCAGGGAACAGGGACGGGAGCAGTTCTTC
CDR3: CASSPREQGREQFF

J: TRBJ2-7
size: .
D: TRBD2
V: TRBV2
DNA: TGTGCCAGCAGTGAAGCGGGGACTAGCTCCTACGAGCAGTACTTC
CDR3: CASSEAGTSSYEQYF

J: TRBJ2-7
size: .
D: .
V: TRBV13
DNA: TGTGCCAGCAGCTTAGGCGTCGGGAACTACGAGCAGTACTTC
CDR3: CASSLGVGNYEQYF

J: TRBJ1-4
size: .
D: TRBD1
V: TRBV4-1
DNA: TGCGCCAGCAGCCAAGGACAGGGGGTTAATGAAAAACTGTTTTTT
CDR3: CASSQGQGVNEKLFF

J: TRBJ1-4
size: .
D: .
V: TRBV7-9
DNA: TGTTCCAGCAGCTTAGCGAGGGTTGGGGATAATGAAAAACTGTTTTTT
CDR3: CSSSLARVGDNEKLFF

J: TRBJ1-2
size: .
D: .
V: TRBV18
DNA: TGTGCCAGCTCACCTGCGCAGGGCCACTATGGCTACACCTTC
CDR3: CASSPAQGHYGYTF

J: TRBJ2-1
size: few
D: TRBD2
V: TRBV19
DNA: TGTGCCAGTAGTATCTTAGCGGGTCCTCTCTCCTACAATGAGCAGTTCTTC
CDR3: CASSILAGPLSYNEQFF

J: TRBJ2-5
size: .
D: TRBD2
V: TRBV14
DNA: TGTGCCAGCAGCCTTAAGACTAGCGGGAGTCAAGAGACCCAGTACTTC
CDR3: CASSLKTSGSQETQYF

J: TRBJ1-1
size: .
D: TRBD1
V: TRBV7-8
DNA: TGTGCCAGCAGCGAACAGGGGAAGAACACTGAAGCTTTCTTT
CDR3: CASSEQGKNTEAFF

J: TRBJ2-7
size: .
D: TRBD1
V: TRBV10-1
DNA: TGCGCCAGCAGTGATGCCGGACAGGGTATCGCCCCCTACGAGCAGTACTTC
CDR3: CASSDAGQGIAPYEQYF

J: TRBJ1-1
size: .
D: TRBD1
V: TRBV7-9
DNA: TGTGCCAGCAGCGCACAGGGGCACACTGAAGCTTTCTTT
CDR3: CASSAQGHTEAFF

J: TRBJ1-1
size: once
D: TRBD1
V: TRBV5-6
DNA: TGTGCCAGCAGCTTGGGGCCGGGACAGGTGGACACGAACACTGAAGCTTTCTTT
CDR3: CASSLGPGQVDTNTEAFF

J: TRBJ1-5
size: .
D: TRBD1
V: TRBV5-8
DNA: TGTGCCAGCAGCTTGTGGGTGACAGGGGTCAGTAATCAGCCCCAGCATTTT
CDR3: CASSLWVTGVSNQPQHF